The 7 T cell receptor beta chains below were found in one sample sequenced in a study of glioma-infiltrating T cells. Amplification of TCR alpha and beta CDR3 regions from RNA used iRepertoire nested multiplex PCR. One entry per CDR3 protein results from TCRdb running MiXCR on the multiplex PCR reads. The sample gives about 130,000 distinct CDR3 sequences, roughly a quarter of which show up once; about 30% is in the top ten. Sequenced material: glioma tissue, nonneoplastic brain tissue, or PBMCs (not recorded which). These receptors originate from a human donor with low-grade glioma or glioblastoma, undergoing nonglioma brain surgery, or in good health (not recorded which).

There are many counts of this clonotype. As DNA, the CDR3 is TGTGCCAGCAGTGACCACTATAGCAATCAGCCCCAGCATTTT. It specifies CASSDHYSNQPQHF. The V call is TRBV25-1, the J call TRBJ1-5; D is undetermined. From germline, CDR1 is MGHDK and CDR2 SYGVNS. V lost 3 bases to trimming and J lost 0 bases, with 6 bases between them. The CDR3 is made up of 14 amino acids.

The chain has TRBV20-1 and TRBJ1-3; a weak D match, TRBD1 (5 bases). V shed 1 base and J shed 6 bases, with 16 bases lying between them. Germline CDR1 is DFQATT and CDR2 is SNEGSKA (reference sequence). The CDR3 has 15 amino acids. CDR3 loop: CSARGPGGNENTIYF. CDR3 DNA sequence: TGCAGTGCTAGAGGTCCGGGGGGGAACGAAAACACCATATATTTT.

This clonotype was observed at least ten times. The gene calls are TRBV6-1 and TRBJ1-1; D call uncertain. The CDR3 totals 12 residues. The V gene's germline CDR1 is MNHNS and CDR2 SASEGT. V was pared by 7 bases and J by 3 bases, with 9 bases between. The CDR3 region has the DNA TGTGCCAGCACCCTGACGTACACTGAAGCTTTCTTT. This sequence encodes CASTLTYTEAFF.

This clonotype was found many times. The genes are TRBV6-6 and TRBJ1-1; D perhaps matches TRBD1 (5 bases). V lost 0 bases and J lost 10, with 12 bases in between. There are 13 residues in the CDR3. Germline CDR1 and CDR2: MNHNY and SVGAGI (reference sequence). The CDR3 sequence: CASSYSLREGAFF. The CDR3 coding sequence is TGTGCCAGCAGTTACTCCCTCAGGGAGGGAGCTTTCTTT.

This clonotype was observed at least ten times. V gene TRBV15 combines with J gene TRBJ1-1, with TRBD1 identical over 7 bases. Germline V CDR1 and CDR2: LNHNV, YYDKDF (reference sequence). With V trimmed by 0 bases and J by 4 bases, 2 bases remained unmatched. This CDR3 is 14 amino acids long. The CDR3 DNA reads as TGTGCCACCAGCAGAGAGCAGGGGGTCACTGAAGCTTTCTTT. Its translation is CATSREQGVTEAFF.

This chain connects TRBV20-1 to TRBJ1-1; D possibly corresponds to TRBD1 (5 bases). Trimming took 5 bases from V and 8 from J, leaving 24 bases between them. CDR1 DFQATT and CDR2 SNEGSKA come from the germline V gene (reference sequence). The CDR3 length is 15 residues. CDR3 bases: TGCAGTGCTGGGGGGACGGATATGTCCGTTCAGGAAGCTTTCTTT. It codes for CSAGGTDMSVQEAFF.

This chain joins TRBV14 and TRBJ2-5; 10 bases are shared with TRBD2. V trimming: 1 base; J trimming: 5 bases; junction bases outside the gene matches: 7. The CDR3 totals 16 residues. Germline V gives CDR1 SGHDN, CDR2 FVKESK. Here the CDR3 DNA reads TGTGCCAGCAGCCAAGTGGAGCGGGGGGGCTGGGAGACCCAGTACTTC. It specifies CASSQVERGGWETQYF. Complete variable domain (other parts from reference TRBV14 and TRBJ2-5): EAGVTQFPSHSVIEKGQTVTLRCDPISGHDNLYWYRRVMGKEIKFLLHFVKESKQDESGMPNNRFLAERTGGTYSTLKVQPAELEDSGVYFCASSQVERGGWETQYFGPGTRLLVL.